Sequencing of this TCR beta chain was carried out in a study of cytomegalovirus exposure and HLA in healthy donors. Background on the study: Approximately 81% of some 390 genotyped donors fell in the Caucasian-associated ancestry cluster.

Notes on the study in general: Later analysis identified about 17,000 TCR beta sequences associated with HLA alleles, using a false discovery rate threshold of 0.05.

For this clone: Its specificity is not known.

A multiplex PCR was run with 60 Vbeta primers and 13 Jbeta primers. The repertoire was sequenced with immunoSEQ multiplex PCR; TCRdb's copy has only in-frame clones and lacks some. The sample yields 100,000 to 150,000 clones, roughly 70% seen once. CDR1 is SGDLS, CDR2 YYNGEE, per germline. The CDR3 consists of 16 residues. Germline trimming cut 0 bases from V and 5 bases from J; bases unmatched to any gene: 4. The rearrangement uses TRBV9 and TRBJ2-1; TRBD2 agrees at 11 bases. This sequence was found in a man aged 30-40 years in good health and CMV-seronegative. The sample was PBMCs. As DNA, the CDR3 is TGTGCCAGCAGCGTAGCTCTGGGACTAGCGGACAATGAGCAGTTCTTC. It encodes CASSVALGLADNEQFF. Supplemented by reference TRBV9 and TRBJ2-1, the full variable domain reads DSGVTQTPKHLITATGQRVTLRCSPRSGDLSVYWYQQSLDQGLQFLIQYYNGEERAKGNILERFSAQQFPDLHSELNLSSLELGDSALYFCASSVALGLADNEQFFGPGTRLTVL.